This T cell receptor (beta chain) was identified in a study of cytomegalovirus exposure and HLA in healthy donors. Germline values: CDR1 SEHNR, CDR2 FQNEAQ (reference sequence). The CDR3 sequence is 14 residues long. Overall study results and limits: While the bulk of TCR sequences proved rare, some public TCRs turned up in many donors. Based on reports, TCR beta sequences accurately predicted HLA-A and HLA-B alleles for most subjects. Some V segments, including TRBV6-2 and TRBV6-3, were excluded as indistinguishable. It was shown in a later analysis that HLA-associated TCR beta chains were more clonally expanded than other, equally common chains.

Worth noting for this clone: What it binds is not known. Relative to the germline gene, one junction end is altered; a read error may explain this.

Primers for the PCR totalled 60 Vbeta and 13 Jbeta. Some clones are missing from TCRdb's copy, which holds only in-frame ones; the method was immunoSEQ multiplex PCR. The repertoire includes about 170,000 clones, over 80% of them detected once, and 1% to 1.5% sits in the top ten. Sequencing used PBMCs. The sequence came from a boy aged 2 to 9 in good health and CMV-seronegative. The chain recombines TRBV7-9 with TRBJ2-5; the match to TRBD2 covers 11 bases. The CDR3 spells CASSLAGGKETQYF. The CDR3 nucleotides are TGTGCCAGCAGTTTAGCGGGGGGGAAAGAGACCCAGTACTTC.